This is a list of T cell receptor beta chains from one sample in a study of blood T cell repertoires in COVID-19. Sequencing was performed with immunoSEQ multiplex PCR; in TCRdb, only in-frame clones are kept and a portion is missing. The data hold roughly 200,000 clones, with 80% to 85% observed a single time. The material sequenced was peripheral blood. Every receptor here comes from a woman aged 80 or over with COVID-19, enrolled during active disease. The CDR3 runs from the conserved cysteine through the conserved F or W. A D gene is named only where the DNA matches it firmly. The size entry is marked missing in some rows and otherwise reads once, few, many or a size class.

V gene: TRBV5-4; clone size: NA; D gene: TRBD1; J gene: TRBJ1-5; CDR3 protein: CASSTDRGNQPQHF; CDR3 DNA: TGTGCCAGCAGTACGGACAGGGGAAATCAGCCCCAGCATTTT
V gene: TRBV7-9; clone size: NA; D gene: NA; J gene: TRBJ2-7; CDR3 protein: CASSLGSAYEQYF; CDR3 DNA: TGTGCCAGCAGCTTAGGGTCAGCCTACGAGCAGTACTTC
V gene: TRBV5-1; clone size: NA; D gene: NA; J gene: TRBJ2-5; CDR3 protein: CASRDHRGGETQYF; CDR3 DNA: TGCGCCAGCAGGGACCACAGGGGGGGAGAGACCCAGTACTTC
V gene: TRBV7-2; clone size: NA; D gene: TRBD1; J gene: TRBJ1-1; CDR3 protein: CASSFGQGRTEAFF; CDR3 DNA: TGTGCCAGCAGCTTTGGACAGGGACGCACTGAAGCTTTCTTT
V gene: TRBV7-2; clone size: NA; D gene: TRBD1; J gene: TRBJ1-1; CDR3 protein: CASSLARTGGFTEAFF; CDR3 DNA: TGTGCCAGCAGCTTAGCGAGGACAGGGGGCTTCACTGAAGCTTTCTTT
V gene: TRBV24-1; clone size: NA; D gene: NA; J gene: TRBJ2-1; CDR3 protein: CATSDWTANNEQFF; CDR3 DNA: TGTGCCACCAGTGATTGGACAGCCAACAATGAGCAGTTCTTC
V gene: TRBV2; clone size: NA; D gene: NA; J gene: TRBJ2-4; CDR3 protein: CASRSTIGAIQYF; CDR3 DNA: TGTGCCAGCAGATCCACTATAGGGGCCATTCAGTACTTC
V gene: TRBV18; clone size: once; D gene: NA; J gene: TRBJ1-1; CDR3 protein: CASSPILMNTEAFF; CDR3 DNA: TGTGCCAGCTCACCGATACTGATGAACACTGAAGCTTTCTTT
V gene: TRBV5-4; clone size: NA; D gene: NA; J gene: TRBJ1-5; CDR3 protein: CASSLYNSNQPQHF; CDR3 DNA: TGTGCCAGCAGCTTGTATAACAGTAATCAGCCCCAGCATTTT
V gene: TRBV5-6; clone size: NA; D gene: NA; J gene: TRBJ1-1; CDR3 protein: CASSNLEVNTEAFF; CDR3 DNA: TGTGCCAGCAGCAATCTCGAGGTGAACACTGAAGCTTTCTTT
V gene: TRBV18; clone size: NA; D gene: TRBD1; J gene: TRBJ1-1; CDR3 protein: CASSPQQGLETEAFF; CDR3 DNA: TGTGCCAGCTCACCTCAACAGGGGCTCGAAACTGAAGCTTTCTTT
V gene: TRBV6-2/TRBV6-3; clone size: NA; D gene: TRBD1; J gene: TRBJ1-1; CDR3 protein: CASSYSRQGAMNTEAFF; CDR3 DNA: TGTGCCAGCAGTTACTCGAGGCAGGGGGCGATGAACACTGAAGCTTTCTTT
V gene: TRBV5-6; clone size: NA; D gene: NA; J gene: TRBJ1-2; CDR3 protein: CASSWTAAGYTF; CDR3 DNA: TGTGCCAGCAGCTGGACAGCGGCTGGCTACACCTTC
V gene: TRBV5-8; clone size: NA; D gene: TRBD2; J gene: TRBJ2-5; CDR3 protein: CASSSTRSGGAGETQYF; CDR3 DNA: TGTGCCAGCAGCTCAACCCGGAGCGGGGGGGCCGGGGAGACCCAGTACTTC
V gene: TRBV4-1; clone size: NA; D gene: TRBD2; J gene: TRBJ2-3; CDR3 protein: CASSQDGLAGYADTQYF; CDR3 DNA: TGCGCCAGCAGCCAAGATGGACTAGCGGGGTACGCAGATACGCAGTATTTT
V gene: TRBV5-4; clone size: NA; D gene: NA; J gene: TRBJ2-3; CDR3 protein: CASSLAGADTQYF; CDR3 DNA: TGTGCCAGCAGCCTTGCAGGGGCAGATACGCAGTATTTT
V gene: TRBV2; clone size: NA; D gene: TRBD1; J gene: TRBJ1-5; CDR3 protein: CASSVDRVSNQPQHF; CDR3 DNA: TGTGCCAGCAGCGTGGACAGGGTGAGCAATCAGCCCCAGCATTTT
V gene: TRBV7-2; clone size: NA; D gene: TRBD1; J gene: TRBJ1-2; CDR3 protein: CASSSGQGAYGYTF; CDR3 DNA: TGTGCCAGCAGCTCGGGACAGGGCGCCTATGGCTACACCTTC
V gene: TRBV28; clone size: NA; D gene: TRBD2; J gene: TRBJ2-1; CDR3 protein: CASSLLAGGAEQFF; CDR3 DNA: TGTGCCAGCAGTTTACTAGCGGGGGGAGCTGAGCAGTTCTTC
V gene: TRBV7-2; clone size: NA; D gene: TRBD2; J gene: TRBJ2-3; CDR3 protein: CASSSQAGGGNVVQYF; CDR3 DNA: TGTGCCAGCAGCTCCCAAGCGGGGGGGGGAAATGTCGTGCAGTATTTT
V gene: TRBV4-2; clone size: NA; D gene: NA; J gene: TRBJ1-1; CDR3 protein: CASSPAGVNTEAFF; CDR3 DNA: TGTGCCAGCAGCCCAGCAGGGGTGAACACTGAAGCTTTCTTT
V gene: TRBV11-2; clone size: NA; D gene: NA; J gene: TRBJ2-1; CDR3 protein: CASSLLVAAYNEQFF; CDR3 DNA: TGTGCCAGCAGCTTACTGGTAGCGGCCTACAATGAGCAGTTCTTC
V gene: TRBV6-5; clone size: few; D gene: TRBD1; J gene: TRBJ1-5; CDR3 protein: CASRTGENQPQHF; CDR3 DNA: TGTGCCAGTAGGACAGGGGAAAATCAGCCCCAGCATTTT
V gene: TRBV18; clone size: NA; D gene: TRBD2; J gene: TRBJ2-5; CDR3 protein: CASSQGLAGGPKTQYF; CDR3 DNA: TGTGCCAGCTCGCAGGGACTAGCGGGGGGGCCGAAGACCCAGTACTTC
V gene: TRBV5-6; clone size: NA; D gene: NA; J gene: TRBJ1-1; CDR3 protein: CASSWGDGVAEAFF; CDR3 DNA: TGTGCCAGCAGCTGGGGCGACGGAGTCGCTGAAGCTTTCTTT
V gene: TRBV15; clone size: NA; D gene: TRBD1; J gene: TRBJ1-5; CDR3 protein: CATSRGTGVMENQPQHF; CDR3 DNA: TGTGCCACCAGCAGGGGGACAGGGGTTATGGAGAATCAGCCCCAGCATTTT
V gene: TRBV4-1; clone size: NA; D gene: NA; J gene: TRBJ1-4; CDR3 protein: CASKRDGGSTNEKLFF; CDR3 DNA: TGCGCCAGCAAGAGGGACGGGGGGTCAACTAATGAAAAACTGTTTTTT
V gene: TRBV10-1; clone size: NA; D gene: NA; J gene: TRBJ2-5; CDR3 protein: CATPRSQETQYF; CDR3 DNA: TGCGCCACCCCAAGGAGCCAAGAGACCCAGTACTTC
V gene: TRBV29-1; clone size: NA; D gene: NA; J gene: TRBJ2-1; CDR3 protein: CSVEADNPYNEQFF; CDR3 DNA: TGCAGCGTTGAAGCGGACAATCCCTACAATGAGCAGTTCTTC
V gene: TRBV28; clone size: NA; D gene: TRBD1; J gene: TRBJ2-1; CDR3 protein: CASSSGTGGGHEQFF; CDR3 DNA: TGTGCCAGCAGCTCCGGGACAGGGGGCGGCCATGAGCAGTTCTTC
V gene: TRBV7-3; clone size: NA; D gene: TRBD1; J gene: TRBJ2-5; CDR3 protein: CASSLGTGRSETQYF; CDR3 DNA: TGTGCCAGCAGCTTAGGGACAGGGAGGTCCGAGACCCAGTACTTC
V gene: TRBV6-5; clone size: once; D gene: NA; J gene: TRBJ1-1; CDR3 protein: CASSIQEKTEAFF; CDR3 DNA: TGTGCCAGCAGTATTCAGGAAAAGACTGAAGCTTTCTTT
V gene: TRBV24-1; clone size: NA; D gene: TRBD1; J gene: TRBJ2-4; CDR3 protein: CATSGPTGGVDIQYF; CDR3 DNA: TGTGCCACCAGTGGCCCGACAGGGGGGGTGGACATTCAGTACTTC
V gene: TRBV11-1; clone size: few; D gene: TRBD2; J gene: TRBJ2-5; CDR3 protein: CASSFGELAGKETQYF; CDR3 DNA: TGTGCCAGCAGCTTTGGGGAGCTAGCGGGGAAAGAGACCCAGTACTTC
V gene: TRBV6-4; clone size: NA; D gene: NA; J gene: TRBJ1-3; CDR3 protein: CASSERQGGNTIYF; CDR3 DNA: TGTGCCAGCAGTGAGAGGCAGGGCGGAAACACCATATATTTT
V gene: TRBV18; clone size: NA; D gene: NA; J gene: TRBJ2-3; CDR3 protein: CASSPRQTDTQYF; CDR3 DNA: TGTGCCAGCTCACCACGACAGACAGATACGCAGTATTTT
V gene: TRBV28; clone size: NA; D gene: TRBD1; J gene: TRBJ1-1; CDR3 protein: CAILPPTGVNTEAFF; CDR3 DNA: TGTGCCATCCTCCCGCCCACAGGGGTAAACACTGAAGCTTTCTTT
V gene: TRBV7-2; clone size: NA; D gene: NA; J gene: TRBJ2-3; CDR3 protein: CASSLLPGTSTDTQYF; CDR3 DNA: TGTGCCAGCAGCTTACTCCCGGGTACTAGCACAGATACGCAGTATTTT
V gene: TRBV4-3; clone size: few; D gene: NA; J gene: TRBJ1-1; CDR3 protein: CASSQGNGGNTEAFF; CDR3 DNA: TGCGCCAGCAGCCAAGGGAATGGAGGGAACACTGAAGCTTTCTTT
V gene: TRBV24-1; clone size: NA; D gene: NA; J gene: TRBJ1-2; CDR3 protein: CATSERGMDGYTF; CDR3 DNA: TGTGCCACCAGTGAACGCGGAATGGATGGCTACACCTTC
V gene: TRBV12-3/TRBV12-4; clone size: NA; D gene: NA; J gene: TRBJ1-4; CDR3 protein: CASSAYREKLFF; CDR3 DNA: TGTGCCAGCAGCGCATACAGGGAGAAACTGTTTTTT
V gene: TRBV19; clone size: few; D gene: TRBD1; J gene: TRBJ1-1; CDR3 protein: CASCRDSLNTEAFF; CDR3 DNA: TGTGCCAGCTGCCGGGACAGCTTGAACACTGAAGCTTTCTTT
V gene: TRBV11-2; clone size: NA; D gene: NA; J gene: TRBJ2-3; CDR3 protein: CASLGGTSTDTQYF; CDR3 DNA: TGTGCCAGCCTGGGGGGAACCAGCACAGATACGCAGTATTTT
V gene: TRBV6-4; clone size: NA; D gene: TRBD2; J gene: TRBJ2-3; CDR3 protein: CASSDTSGSQDTQYF; CDR3 DNA: TGTGCCAGCAGTGATACTAGCGGGTCCCAAGATACGCAGTATTTT
V gene: TRBV19; clone size: once; D gene: TRBD2; J gene: TRBJ2-3; CDR3 protein: CASSGNGGGTDTQYF; CDR3 DNA: TGTGCCAGTAGTGGCAACGGGGGGGGCACAGATACGCAGTATTTT
V gene: TRBV18; clone size: NA; D gene: NA; J gene: TRBJ1-3; CDR3 protein: CASSPGTAAAGNTIYF; CDR3 DNA: TGTGCCAGCTCACCAGGGACTGCCGCCGCTGGAAACACCATATATTTT
V gene: TRBV5-4; clone size: few; D gene: TRBD1; J gene: TRBJ1-1; CDR3 protein: CASSWPGQGNTEAFF; CDR3 DNA: TGTGCCAGCAGCTGGCCGGGACAGGGGAACACTGAAGCTTTCTTT
V gene: TRBV6-5; clone size: NA; D gene: NA; J gene: TRBJ2-1; CDR3 protein: CASSYSAVNEQFF; CDR3 DNA: TGTGCCAGCAGTTACTCGGCAGTTAATGAGCAGTTCTTC
V gene: TRBV4-1; clone size: NA; D gene: NA; J gene: TRBJ1-6; CDR3 protein: CASSRETGTNSPLHF; CDR3 DNA: TGCGCCAGCAGCCGAGAGACAGGAACTAATTCACCCCTCCACTTT
V gene: TRBV3-1/TRBV3-2; clone size: NA; D gene: NA; J gene: TRBJ1-6; CDR3 protein: CASSQVGRSPLHF; CDR3 DNA: TGTGCCAGCAGCCAAGTTGGTAGATCACCCCTCCACTTT
V gene: TRBV7-2; clone size: NA; D gene: TRBD1; J gene: TRBJ1-6; CDR3 protein: CASNPPRQGIGNSPLHF; CDR3 DNA: TGTGCCAGCAACCCCCCGCGACAGGGGATCGGTAATTCACCCCTCCACTTT
V gene: TRBV5-1; clone size: NA; D gene: TRBD1; J gene: TRBJ2-7; CDR3 protein: CASRRTGGYEQYF; CDR3 DNA: TGCGCCAGCAGGAGGACAGGGGGCTACGAGCAGTACTTC
V gene: TRBV2; clone size: NA; D gene: NA; J gene: TRBJ1-5; CDR3 protein: CASTTGAIQPQHF; CDR3 DNA: TGTGCCAGCACAACGGGAGCTATTCAGCCCCAGCATTTT
V gene: TRBV4-1; clone size: few; D gene: TRBD1; J gene: TRBJ1-2; CDR3 protein: CASSQGEQGVRYGYTF; CDR3 DNA: TGCGCCAGCAGCCAAGGGGAACAGGGGGTCAGGTATGGCTACACCTTC
V gene: TRBV20-1; clone size: NA; D gene: NA; J gene: TRBJ1-5; CDR3 protein: CSASSEGGQPQHF; CDR3 DNA: TGCAGTGCTAGTTCTGAGGGCGGGCAGCCCCAGCATTTT
V gene: TRBV5-1; clone size: NA; D gene: TRBD2; J gene: TRBJ2-1; CDR3 protein: CASSPSGVSYNEQFF; CDR3 DNA: TGCGCCAGCAGCCCGAGCGGGGTTTCCTACAATGAGCAGTTCTTC
V gene: TRBV19; clone size: once; D gene: NA; J gene: TRBJ2-3; CDR3 protein: CASGLAPDTQYF; CDR3 DNA: TGTGCCAGTGGGTTAGCCCCAGATACGCAGTATTTT
V gene: TRBV7-3; clone size: few; D gene: NA; J gene: TRBJ1-1; CDR3 protein: CASSLSMNTEAFF; CDR3 DNA: TGTGCCAGCAGCTTAAGTATGAACACTGAAGCTTTCTTT
V gene: TRBV19; clone size: few; D gene: TRBD1; J gene: TRBJ1-5; CDR3 protein: CASSIDRGNQPQHF; CDR3 DNA: TGTGCCAGTAGTATTGACAGGGGCAATCAGCCCCAGCATTTT
V gene: TRBV5-1; clone size: NA; D gene: NA; J gene: TRBJ1-5; CDR3 protein: CASSLGQGNGQPQHF; CDR3 DNA: TGCGCCAGCAGCTTGGGGCAGGGGAACGGTCAGCCCCAGCATTTT